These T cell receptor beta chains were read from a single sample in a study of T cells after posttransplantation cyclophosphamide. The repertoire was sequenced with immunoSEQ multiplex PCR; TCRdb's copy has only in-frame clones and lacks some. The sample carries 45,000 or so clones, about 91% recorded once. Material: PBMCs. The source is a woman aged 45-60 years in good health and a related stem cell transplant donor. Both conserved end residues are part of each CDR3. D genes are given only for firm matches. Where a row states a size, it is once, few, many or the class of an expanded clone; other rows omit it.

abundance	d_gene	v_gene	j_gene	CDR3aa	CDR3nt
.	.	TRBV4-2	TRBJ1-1	CASSQDQGLITEAFF	TGTGCCAGCAGCCAAGATCAGGGGTTGATCACTGAAGCTTTCTTT
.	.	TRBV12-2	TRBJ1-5	CASRLGVRLSNQPQHF	TGTGCAAGTCGCTTAGGGGTCAGGCTTAGCAATCAGCCCCAGCATTTT
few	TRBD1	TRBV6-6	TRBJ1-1	CASSFRDRLMNTEAFF	TGTGCCAGCAGTTTCCGGGACAGGCTAATGAACACTGAAGCTTTCTTT
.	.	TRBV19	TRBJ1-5	CASTVGGNQPQHF	TGTGCCAGTACCGTCGGGGGGAATCAGCCCCAGCATTTT
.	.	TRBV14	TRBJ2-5	CASSREGVPGETQYF	TGTGCCAGCAGCCGAGAAGGGGTCCCCGGAGAGACCCAGTACTTC
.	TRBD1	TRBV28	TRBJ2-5	CASTISGQGGETQYF	TGTGCCAGCACCATTTCGGGACAGGGCGGGGAGACCCAGTACTTC
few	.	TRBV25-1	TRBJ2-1	CASSDGTTYNEQFF	TGTGCCAGCAGTGACGGTACCACCTACAATGAGCAGTTCTTC
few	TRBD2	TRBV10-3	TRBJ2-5	CATTSGRALETQYF	TGTGCCACAACGAGCGGGAGGGCCCTAGAGACCCAGTACTTC
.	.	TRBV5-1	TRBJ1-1	CASSEQDGTEAFF	TGCGCCAGCAGCGAACAGGACGGCACTGAAGCTTTCTTT
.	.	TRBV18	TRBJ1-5	CASSPTQGLLNQPQHF	TGTGCCAGCTCACCCACACAGGGTCTACTTAATCAGCCCCAGCATTTT
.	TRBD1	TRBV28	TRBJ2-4	CASSLIIGTGLNIQYF	TGTGCCAGCAGTTTGATAATCGGGACAGGGCTAAACATTCAGTACTTC
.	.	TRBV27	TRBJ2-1	CASTLGTLGNNEQFF	TGTGCCAGCACCCTCGGGACTTTGGGAAACAATGAGCAGTTCTTC
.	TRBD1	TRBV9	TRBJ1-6	CASSPGPGGLSPLHF	TGTGCCAGCAGCCCAGGGCCAGGGGGCCTTTCACCCCTCCACTTT
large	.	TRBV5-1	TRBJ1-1	CASSLAGDTEAFF	TGCGCCAGCAGCTTGGCAGGGGACACTGAAGCTTTCTTT
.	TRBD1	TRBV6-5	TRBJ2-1	CASSTDRANEQFF	TGTGCCAGCAGTACGGACAGGGCCAATGAGCAGTTCTTC
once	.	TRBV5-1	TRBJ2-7	CASSKGPSDYEQYF	TGCGCCAGCAGCAAGGGGCCCTCGGACTACGAGCAGTACTTC
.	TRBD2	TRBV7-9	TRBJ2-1	CASKAGLASEQFF	TGTGCCAGCAAGGCGGGACTAGCTTCTGAGCAGTTCTTC
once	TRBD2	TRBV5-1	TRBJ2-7	CASSWGTSGDEQYF	TGCGCCAGCAGCTGGGGGACTAGCGGAGACGAGCAGTACTTC
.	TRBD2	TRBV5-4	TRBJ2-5	CASSWTSSLQETQYF	TGTGCCAGCAGCTGGACTAGCTCCCTCCAAGAGACCCAGTACTTC
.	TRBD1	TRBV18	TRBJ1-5	CASSLGQDLQPQHF	TGTGCCAGCTCACTAGGACAGGACCTTCAGCCCCAGCATTTT
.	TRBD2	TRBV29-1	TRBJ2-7	CSVEVGHRTSGYEQYF	TGCAGCGTTGAAGTCGGACACCGGACTAGCGGTTACGAGCAGTACTTC
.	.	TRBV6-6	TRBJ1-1	CASTGGGGNTEAFF	TGTGCCAGCACCGGGGGAGGAGGGAACACTGAAGCTTTCTTT
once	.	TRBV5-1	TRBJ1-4	CASSLGASTNEKLFF	TGCGCCAGCAGCTTGGGAGCATCAACTAATGAAAAGCTGTTTTTT
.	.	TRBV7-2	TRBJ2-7	CASSFGGGYEQYF	TGTGCCAGCAGCTTCGGGGGTGGCTACGAGCAGTACTTC
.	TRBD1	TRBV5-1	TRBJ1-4	CASSLDRGSNEKLFF	TGCGCCAGCAGCTTAGACAGGGGATCTAATGAAAAACTGTTTTTT
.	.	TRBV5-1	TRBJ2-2	CASEQGLGGELFF	TGCGCCAGCGAACAGGGTTTAGGCGGGGAGCTGTTTTTT
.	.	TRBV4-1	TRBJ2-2	CASSQDERRSLTGELFF	TGCGCCAGCAGCCAAGATGAGAGGCGGTCGCTCACCGGGGAGCTGTTTTTT
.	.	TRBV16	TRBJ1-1	CASSQLGQKNTEAFF	TGTGCCAGCAGCCAATTGGGGCAGAAGAACACTGAAGCTTTCTTT
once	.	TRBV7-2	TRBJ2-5	CASSSGRQAETQYF	TGTGCCAGCAGCTCAGGGCGTCAGGCAGAGACCCAGTACTTC
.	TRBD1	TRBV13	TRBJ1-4	CASRDRVDNEKLFF	TGTGCCAGCAGAGACAGGGTTGATAATGAAAAACTGTTTTTT
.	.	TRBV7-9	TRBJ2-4	CASSYPQGAKNIQYF	TGTGCCAGCAGCTATCCACAGGGAGCCAAAAACATTCAGTACTTC
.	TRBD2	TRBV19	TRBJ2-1	CASSIDERGTYNEQFF	TGTGCCAGTAGTATAGATGAGCGGGGGACCTACAATGAGCAGTTCTTC
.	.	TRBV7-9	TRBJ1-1	CASSLDSTEAFF	TGTGCCAGCAGCTTAGATAGCACTGAAGCTTTCTTT
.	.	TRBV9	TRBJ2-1	CASGGTAAYNEQFF	TGTGCCAGCGGAGGGACGGCTGCCTACAATGAGCAGTTCTTC
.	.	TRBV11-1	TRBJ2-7	CASSPIWGESEQYF	TGTGCCAGCAGCCCAATTTGGGGGGAATCCGAGCAGTACTTC
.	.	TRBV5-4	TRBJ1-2	CASSLAGRVDGYTF	TGTGCCAGCAGCTTGGCGGGCAGGGTAGACGGCTACACCTTC
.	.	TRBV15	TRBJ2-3	CATSKRSGSSTDTQYF	TGTGCCACCAGCAAGCGGAGCGGCTCTAGCACAGATACGCAGTATTTT
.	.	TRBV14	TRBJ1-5	CASSQQGLGQPQHF	TGTGCCAGCAGTCAACAGGGATTGGGGCAGCCCCAGCATTTT
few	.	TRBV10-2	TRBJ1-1	CASLGKRDTEAFF	TGCGCCAGCTTAGGGAAGAGGGACACTGAAGCTTTCTTT
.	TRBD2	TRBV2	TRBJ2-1	CASSVSGGPNNEQFF	TGTGCCAGCAGTGTGTCGGGGGGACCTAACAATGAGCAGTTCTTC
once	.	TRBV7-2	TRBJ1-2	CASSAGRGNDGYTF	TGTGCCAGCAGCGCGGGACGGGGGAATGATGGCTACACCTTC
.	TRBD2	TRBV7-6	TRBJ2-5	CASSPSGGGQETQYF	TGTGCCAGCAGCCCTAGCGGGGGGGGGCAAGAGACCCAGTACTTC
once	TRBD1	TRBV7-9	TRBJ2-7	CASSLSGGEQYF	TGTGCCAGCAGCTTATCAGGGGGCGAGCAGTACTTC
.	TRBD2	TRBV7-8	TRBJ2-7	CASSLISGIARGEQYF	TGTGCCAGCAGCTTGATTAGCGGGATCGCCCGTGGGGAGCAGTACTTC
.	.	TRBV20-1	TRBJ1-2	CSAPSGGAHFF	TGCAGTGCTCCATCGGGGGGGGCTCACTTCTTC
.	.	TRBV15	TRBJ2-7	CATSRERGGEQYF	TGTGCCACCAGCAGAGAAAGGGGAGGCGAGCAGTACTTC
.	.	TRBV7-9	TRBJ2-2	CASSTETDWNTGELFF	TGTGCCAGCAGCACTGAAACGGACTGGAACACCGGGGAGCTGTTTTTT
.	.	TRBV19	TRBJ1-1	CASTPFSGNTEAFF	TGTGCCAGTACCCCGTTTTCAGGGAACACTGAAGCTTTCTTT
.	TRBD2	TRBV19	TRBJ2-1	CASSTRETSGYNEQFF	TGTGCCAGTAGCACCCGGGAGACTAGCGGTTACAATGAGCAGTTCTTC
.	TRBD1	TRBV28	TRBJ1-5	CASSPFWDRVDNQPQHF	TGTGCCAGCAGCCCTTTCTGGGACAGGGTGGACAATCAGCCCCAGCATTTT
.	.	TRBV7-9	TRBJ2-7	CASSQIGQYYEQYF	TGTGCCAGCAGCCAAATAGGACAGTACTACGAGCAGTACTTC
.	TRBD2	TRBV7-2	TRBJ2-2	CASSLAGSAGGRNTGELFF	TGTGCCAGCAGCTTAGCCGGGTCGGCGGGGGGCCGAAACACCGGGGAGCTGTTTTTT
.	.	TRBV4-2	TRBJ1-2	CASSQAPGGAFHGYTF	TGTGCCAGCAGCCAAGCTCCCGGGGGGGCATTTCATGGCTACACCTTC
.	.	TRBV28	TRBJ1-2	CASITGRGGYTF	TGTGCCAGCATCACAGGGAGGGGTGGCTACACCTTC
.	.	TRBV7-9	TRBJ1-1	CASSLGLGGNTEAFF	TGTGCCAGCAGCTTAGGCCTGGGAGGTAACACTGAAGCTTTCTTT
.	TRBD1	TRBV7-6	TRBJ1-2	CASSLPGQGAGGYTF	TGTGCCAGCAGCTTACCGGGACAGGGGGCTGGTGGCTACACCTTC
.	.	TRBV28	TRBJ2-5	CASSSRRSGRHEETQYF	TGTGCCAGCAGTTCTCGTCGGTCAGGGAGGCACGAAGAGACCCAGTACTTC